These 17 T cell receptor beta chains share one sample of origin, sequenced in a study of response to subunit inactivated influenza vaccine. TCRdb itself ran the RT-PCR reads through MiXCR, one entry per CDR3 protein. Of approximately 530,000 distinct CDR3 sequences in the sample, 7.5% to 8.5% are singletons; the top ten hold approximately 12%. The sequencing used PBMCs from blood, collected less than 30 months after vaccination. The origin of the receptors is a man aged 50 to 69 who received an inactivated influenza vaccine.

This clonotype was seen ten or more times. The rearrangement uses TRBV18 and TRBJ2-1; D ambiguous. V was trimmed by 2 bases and J by 5 bases, leaving 4 bases between them. Germline CDR1 KGHSH, CDR2 LQKENI. The CDR3 has 12 residues. CDR3: CASSPMHNEQFF. For the CDR3, the DNA is TGTGCCAGCTCACCAATGCACAATGAGCAGTTCTTC.

The gene calls are TRBV6-5 and TRBJ2-5, with TRBD2 identical over 11 bases. J gave up 0 bases and V 0 bases, and 0 bases lay outside the gene matches. CDR3 length: 16 residues. The germline gives CDR1 MNHEY, CDR2 SVGAGI. In DNA form, the CDR3 reads TGTGCCAGCAGTTACTCGGGACTAGCGGACCAAGAGACCCAGTACTTC. The encoded protein is CASSYSGLADQETQYF.

Only a few counts were recorded for this clonotype. The chain is built from TRBV6-1 and TRBJ1-6; 11 positions agree with TRBD1. The CDR3 spans 15 residues. The V segment lost 6 bases and the J segment 10 bases; nucleotides outside the gene matches: 8. CDR1 and CDR2 from the germline V gene are MNHNS and SASEGT. As DNA, the CDR3 is TGTGCCAGCAGACCGGGGGACAGGGGGTGGTCACCCCTCCACTTT. Protein product: CASRPGDRGWSPLHF.

This clonotype was recorded a few times. The chain joins TRBV15 to TRBJ2-4; 12 bases are shared with TRBD2. V trimming: 3 bases; J trimming: 0 bases; junction bases outside the gene matches: 0. The CDR3 sequence is 16 residues long. Germline lookup yields CDR1 LNHNV and CDR2 YYDKDF (reference sequence). CDR3 region: CATSRGLAGAKNIQYF. The DNA for the CDR3 is TGTGCCACCAGCAGGGGACTAGCGGGAGCCAAAAACATTCAGTACTTC. The full variable domain, in which reference TRBV15 and TRBJ2-4 provide the parts outside the CDR3, is DAMVIQNPRYQVTQFGKPVTLSCSQTLNHNVMYWYQQKSSQAPKLLFHYYDKDFNNEADTPDNFQSRRPNTSFCFLDIRSPGLGDTAMYLCATSRGLAGAKNIQYFGAGTRLSVL.

The chain recombines TRBV7-2 with TRBJ2-5; D perhaps matches TRBD2 (5 bases). Germline CDR1 reads SGHTA; CDR2 reads FQGNSA. Trimming stripped 1 base from V and 5 bases from J, with 14 bases between. The length of the CDR3 is 15 residues. The CDR3 DNA is TGTGCCAGCAGCTTAGGAGGAGGTAGCGTCGAGACCCAGTACTTC. It specifies CASSLGGGSVETQYF. Full variable domain (outside the CDR3, taken from reference TRBV7-2 and TRBJ2-5): GAGVSQSPSNKVTEKGKDVELRCDPISGHTALYWYRQSLGQGLEFLIYFQGNSAPDKSGLPSDRFSAERTGGSVSTLTIQRTQQEDSAVYLCASSLGGGSVETQYFGPGTRLLVL.

This clonotype was counted only a few times. This chain connects TRBV25-1 to TRBJ1-1; D call uncertain. The V end lost 7 bases, the J end lost 3 bases, and 12 bases lay between the germline ends. There are 13 residues in the CDR3. Looked up from germline, CDR1 is MGHDK and CDR2 is SYGVNS. The CDR3, as DNA: TGTGCCAGCACTTTAAGTTTGGACACTGAAGCTTTCTTT. It encodes CASTLSLDTEAFF. The variable domain in full, completed from reference TRBV25-1 and TRBJ1-1, reads EADIYQTPRYLVIGTGKKITLECSQTMGHDKMYWYQQDPGMELHLIHYSYGVNSTEKGDLSSESTVSRIRTEHFPLTLESARPSHTSQYLCASTLSLDTEAFFGQGTRLTVV.

The table lists this clonotype with a few counts. The chain links TRBV5-1 to TRBJ1-1; D is uncertain. The V and J ends lost 0 bases and 11 bases respectively, with 14 bases between them. This CDR3 is 13 amino acids long. Per germline, CDR1 SGHRS and CDR2 YFSETQ. The CDR3 sequence: CASSLVGDRVAFF. The CDR3 nucleotides are TGCGCCAGCAGCTTGGTGGGAGATAGGGTGGCTTTCTTT.

This clonotype was seen more than once but under ten times. V gene TRBV10-3 combines with J gene TRBJ1-2, with 7 bases fitting TRBD1. There are 15 residues in the CDR3. With V trimmed by 6 bases and J by 3 bases, 10 bases remained unmatched. Per the germline V gene, CDR1 is ENHRY and CDR2 is SYGVKD. CDR3 DNA sequence: TGTGCCATCAGGGGGGCCCTGACAGGGTACTATGGCTACACCTTC. It codes for CAIRGALTGYYGYTF.

The rearrangement joins TRBV11-2 to TRBJ1-2; the D is unclear. Trimming cost V 1 base and J 2 bases, with 8 bases left between them. CDR1 is SGHAT, CDR2 FQNNGV, per germline. The CDR3 length is 14 residues. CDR3 residues: CASSLVDGNYGYTF. The CDR3 DNA reads as TGTGCCAGCAGCTTAGTAGACGGAAACTATGGCTACACCTTC. Full variable domain (outside the CDR3, taken from reference TRBV11-2 and TRBJ1-2): EAGVAQSPRYKIIEKRQSVAFWCNPISGHATLYWYQQILGQGPKLLIQFQNNGVVDDSQLPKDRFSAERLKGVDSTLKIQPAKLEDSAVYLCASSLVDGNYGYTFGSGTRLTVV.

This clonotype was counted only a few times. The rearrangement joins TRBV5-5 to TRBJ2-1; perhaps TRBD2 as D (7 bases). Germline V gives CDR1 SGHKS, CDR2 YYEKEE (reference sequence). The CDR3 is 17 amino acids. The ends were cut back, 4 bases at V and 0 bases at J, with 17 bases in the middle. The DNA for the CDR3 is TGTGCCAGCAGCGGGGGGCCTAGCGGTAGCTCCTACAATGAGCAGTTCTTC. The encoded protein is CASSGGPSGSSYNEQFF.

Only a few counts were recorded for this clonotype. The chain combines TRBV2 with TRBJ1-2; maybe TRBD1 (6 bases). V was clipped by 1 base and J by 7 bases, with 10 bases between them. CDR1 is SNHLY, CDR2 FYNNEI, per germline. This CDR3 contains 13 residues. The CDR3 loop is CASSEGQDGGYTF. The CDR3 nucleotides are TGTGCCAGCAGTGAAGGACAGGATGGTGGCTACACCTTC.

V gene TRBV4-1 combines with J gene TRBJ1-4; no reliable D call. With 0 bases removed from V and 4 bases from J, the gap between germline ends came to 9 bases. The V gene's germline CDR1 is MGHRA and CDR2 YSYEKL. The CDR3 has 15 amino acids. Written as DNA, the CDR3 is TGCGCCAGCAGCCAAGACGGGGTCCTTAATGAAAAACTGTTTTTT. Translation gives CASSQDGVLNEKLFF.

The chain couples TRBV6-1 to TRBJ2-2; 13 positions match TRBD2. The junction had 10 bases not matched to a gene; V was cut back by 0 bases and J by 6 bases. This CDR3 has 19 amino acids. Germline lookup yields CDR1 MNHNS and CDR2 SASEGT. The CDR3 nucleotides are TGTGCCAGCAGTGAAGCTGGAGGACTAGCGGGAGCTCGGGCCGGGGAGCTGTTTTTT. Amino acids: CASSEAGGLAGARAGELFF.

This clonotype appeared a few times. The chain uses TRBV28 and TRBJ2-7; 7 bases agree with TRBD1. Germline CDR1 and CDR2: MDHEN and SYDVKM. V was pared by 5 bases and J by 5 bases, with 12 bases of the junction left unmatched. The length of the CDR3 is 15 residues. The CDR3 here is CASSTIDRDPHEQYF. In nucleotides, the CDR3 is TGTGCCAGCAGTACCATAGACAGGGATCCCCACGAGCAGTACTTC. Combining the CDR3 with reference TRBV28 and TRBJ2-7 gives the whole variable domain DVKVTQSSRYLVKRTGEKVFLECVQDMDHENMFWYRQDPGLGLRLIYFSYDVKMKEKGDIPEGYSVSREKKERFSLILESASTNQTSMYLCASSTIDRDPHEQYFGPGTRLTVT.

This clonotype was found a few times. The CDR3 nucleotides are TGTGCCAGCAGTCGCGGACAGGGTTTCCTGGAACGAGGCTACACCTTC. Protein sequence: CASSRGQGFLERGYTF. The gene calls are TRBV27 and TRBJ1-2, with 8 positions matching TRBD1. CDR1 is MNHEY and CDR2 is SMNVEV in the germline V gene (reference sequence). V was clipped by 5 bases and J by 8 bases; unmatched bases: 16. This CDR3 is built from 16 residues.

In its sample, this clonotype was seen many times. The chain combines TRBV28 with TRBJ2-7; D remains ambiguous. The germline V gene encodes CDR1 MDHEN and CDR2 SYDVKM. The CDR3 sequence is 12 residues long. V shed 2 bases and J shed 6 bases, with 8 bases lying between them. CDR3 coding DNA: TGTGCCAGCAGTTTACCTTATACCGAGCAGTACTTC. Its protein is CASSLPYTEQYF. The full variable domain, with the rest looked up from reference TRBV28 and TRBJ2-7, is DVKVTQSSRYLVKRTGEKVFLECVQDMDHENMFWYRQDPGLGLRLIYFSYDVKMKEKGDIPEGYSVSREKKERFSLILESASTNQTSMYLCASSLPYTEQYFGPGTRLTVT.

This clonotype appeared a few times. This chain uses TRBV29-1 with TRBJ1-1, with D possibly matching TRBD1 (6 bases). The CDR3 runs to 13 residues. Germline V gene lookup returns CDR1 SQVTM and CDR2 ANQGSEA. The germline V and J ends were trimmed by 6 bases and 1 base, with 12 bases remaining between them. The CDR3 is CSVREDRNTEAFF. Here the CDR3 DNA reads TGCAGCGTCCGTGAGGACAGGAACACTGAAGCTTTCTTT.